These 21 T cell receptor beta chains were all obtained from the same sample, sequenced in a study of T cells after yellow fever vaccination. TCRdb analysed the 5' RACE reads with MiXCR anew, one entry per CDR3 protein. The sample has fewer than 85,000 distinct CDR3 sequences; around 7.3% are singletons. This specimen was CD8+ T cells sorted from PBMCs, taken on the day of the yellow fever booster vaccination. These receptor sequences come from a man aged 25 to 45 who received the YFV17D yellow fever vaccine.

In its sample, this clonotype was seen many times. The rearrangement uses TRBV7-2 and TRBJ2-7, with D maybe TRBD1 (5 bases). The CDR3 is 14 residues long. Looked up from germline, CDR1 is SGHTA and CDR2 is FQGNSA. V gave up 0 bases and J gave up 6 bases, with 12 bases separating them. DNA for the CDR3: TGTGCCAGCAGCTTAGCGCCACAGGCTGCCGAGCAGTACTTC. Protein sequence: CASSLAPQAAEQYF.

CDR3 loop: CASRGLGETQYF. CDR3 in DNA: TGTGCCAGCAGGGGGCTTGGGGAGACCCAGTACTTC. V and J are TRBV27 and TRBJ2-5; tentatively, D is TRBD1 (5 bases). This CDR3 is built from 12 residues. Germline assignment: CDR1 MNHEY and CDR2 SMNVEV (reference sequence). Deletions cut 6 bases from V and 5 bases from J, with 10 bases between.

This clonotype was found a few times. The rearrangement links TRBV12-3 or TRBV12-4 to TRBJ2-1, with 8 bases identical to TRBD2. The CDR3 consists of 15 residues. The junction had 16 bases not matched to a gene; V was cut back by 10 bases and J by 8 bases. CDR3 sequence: CATKFGLAGRDEQFF. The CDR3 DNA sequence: TGTGCCACAAAATTCGGATTAGCGGGACGAGATGAGCAGTTCTTC.

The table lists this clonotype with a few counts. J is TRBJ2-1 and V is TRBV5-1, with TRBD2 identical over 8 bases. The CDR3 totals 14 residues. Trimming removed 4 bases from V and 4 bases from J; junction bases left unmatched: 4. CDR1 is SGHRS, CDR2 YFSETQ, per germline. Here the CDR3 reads CASSVTSGYNEQFF. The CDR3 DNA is TGCGCCAGCAGCGTCACTAGCGGATACAATGAGCAGTTCTTC. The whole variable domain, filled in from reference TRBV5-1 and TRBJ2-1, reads KAGVTQTPRYLIKTRGQQVTLSCSPISGHRSVSWYQQTPGQGLQFLFEYFSETQRNKGNFPGRFSGRQFSNSRSEMNVSTLELGDSALYLCASSVTSGYNEQFFGPGTRLTVL.

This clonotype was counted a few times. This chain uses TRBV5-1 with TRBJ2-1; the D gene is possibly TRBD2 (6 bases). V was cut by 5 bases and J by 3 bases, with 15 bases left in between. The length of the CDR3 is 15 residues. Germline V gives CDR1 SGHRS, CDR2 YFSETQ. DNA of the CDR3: TGCGCCAGCAGTTCATCCGGGACTGACTACAATGAGCAGTTCTTC. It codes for CASSSSGTDYNEQFF.

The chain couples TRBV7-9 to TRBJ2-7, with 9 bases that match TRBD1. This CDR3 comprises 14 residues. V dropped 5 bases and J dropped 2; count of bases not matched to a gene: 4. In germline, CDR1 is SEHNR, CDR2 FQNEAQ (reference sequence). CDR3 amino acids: CASSRTGAAYEQYF. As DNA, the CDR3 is TGTGCCAGCAGCCGGACAGGGGCGGCCTACGAGCAGTACTTC.

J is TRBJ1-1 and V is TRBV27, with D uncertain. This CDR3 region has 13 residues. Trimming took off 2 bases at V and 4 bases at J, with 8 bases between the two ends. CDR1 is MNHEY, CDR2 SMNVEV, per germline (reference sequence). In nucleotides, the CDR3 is TGTGCCAGCAGTTTAGGTATAGGCACTGAAGCTTTCTTT. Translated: CASSLGIGTEAFF.

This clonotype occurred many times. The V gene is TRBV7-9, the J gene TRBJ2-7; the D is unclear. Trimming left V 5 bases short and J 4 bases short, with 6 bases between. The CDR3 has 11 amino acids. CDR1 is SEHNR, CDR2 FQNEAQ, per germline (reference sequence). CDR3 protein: CASSGRYEQYF. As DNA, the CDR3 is TGTGCCAGCAGCGGCCGTTACGAGCAGTACTTC.

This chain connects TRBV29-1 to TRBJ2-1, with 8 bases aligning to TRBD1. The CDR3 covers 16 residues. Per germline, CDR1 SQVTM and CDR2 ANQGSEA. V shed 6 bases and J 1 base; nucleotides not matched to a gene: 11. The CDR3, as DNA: TGCAGCGTCGATGGACAGGGTGACGGTTCCTACAATGAGCAGTTCTTC. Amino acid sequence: CSVDGQGDGSYNEQFF.

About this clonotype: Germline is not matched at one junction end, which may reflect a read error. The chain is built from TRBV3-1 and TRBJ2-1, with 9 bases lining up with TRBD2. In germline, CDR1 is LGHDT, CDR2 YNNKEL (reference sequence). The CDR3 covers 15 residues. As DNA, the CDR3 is TGTGCCTGCAGCAAACCGGGACTAGCTGCGGGTGAGCAGTTCTTC. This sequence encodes CACSKPGLAAGEQFF.

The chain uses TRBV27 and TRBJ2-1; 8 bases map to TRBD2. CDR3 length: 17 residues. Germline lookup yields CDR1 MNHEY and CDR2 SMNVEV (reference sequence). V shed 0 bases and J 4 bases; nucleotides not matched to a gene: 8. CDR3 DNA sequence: TGTGCCAGCAGTTTATCGATGGCTAGCGGGCTTTACAATGAGCAGTTCTTC. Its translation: CASSLSMASGLYNEQFF.

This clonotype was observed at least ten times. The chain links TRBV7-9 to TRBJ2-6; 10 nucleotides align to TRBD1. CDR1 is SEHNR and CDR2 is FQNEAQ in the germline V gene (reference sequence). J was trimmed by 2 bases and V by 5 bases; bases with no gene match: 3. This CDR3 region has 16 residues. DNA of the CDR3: TGTGCCAGCAGCACGACAGGGGGCACTGGGGCCAACGTCCTGACTTTC. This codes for CASSTTGGTGANVLTF. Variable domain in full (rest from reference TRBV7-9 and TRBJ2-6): DTGVSQNPRHKITKRGQNVTFRCDPISEHNRLYWYRQTLGQGPEFLTYFQNEAQLEKSRLLSDRFSAERPKGSFSTLEIQRTEQGDSAMYLCASSTTGGTGANVLTFGAGSRLTVL.

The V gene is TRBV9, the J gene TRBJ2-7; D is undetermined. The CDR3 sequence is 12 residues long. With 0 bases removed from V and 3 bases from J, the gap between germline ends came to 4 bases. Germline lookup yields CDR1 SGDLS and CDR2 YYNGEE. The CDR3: CASSVDGYEQYF. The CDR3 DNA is TGTGCCAGCAGCGTAGATGGCTACGAGCAGTACTTC.

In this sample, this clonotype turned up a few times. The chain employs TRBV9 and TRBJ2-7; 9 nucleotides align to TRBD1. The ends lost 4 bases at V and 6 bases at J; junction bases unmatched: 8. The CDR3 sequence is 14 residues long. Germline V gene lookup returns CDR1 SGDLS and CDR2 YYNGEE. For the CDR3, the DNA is TGTGCCAGCAGCCCCGGGACAGGGCTTGGCGAGCAGTACTTC. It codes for CASSPGTGLGEQYF.

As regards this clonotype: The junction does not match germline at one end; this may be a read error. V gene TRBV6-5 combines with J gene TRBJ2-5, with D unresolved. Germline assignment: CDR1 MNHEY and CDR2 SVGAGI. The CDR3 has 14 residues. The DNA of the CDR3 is TGTGCCAGCAGTTACAGGCAGAAGCTAGAGGCCCAGTACTTC. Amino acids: CASSYRQKLEAQYF.

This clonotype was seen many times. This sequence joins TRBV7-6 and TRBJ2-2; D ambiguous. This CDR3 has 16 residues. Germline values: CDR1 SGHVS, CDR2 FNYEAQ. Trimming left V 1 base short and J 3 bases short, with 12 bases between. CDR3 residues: CASSLEDRADTGELFF. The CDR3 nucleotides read TGTGCCAGCAGCTTAGAAGATAGGGCAGACACCGGGGAGCTGTTTTTT.

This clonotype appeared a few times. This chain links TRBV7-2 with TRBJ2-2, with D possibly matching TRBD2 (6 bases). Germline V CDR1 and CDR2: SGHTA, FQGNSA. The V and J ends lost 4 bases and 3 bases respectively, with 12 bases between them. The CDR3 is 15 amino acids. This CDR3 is CASSSGLAYTGELFF. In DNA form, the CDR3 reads TGTGCCAGCAGCTCCGGTCTAGCGTACACCGGGGAGCTGTTTTTT.

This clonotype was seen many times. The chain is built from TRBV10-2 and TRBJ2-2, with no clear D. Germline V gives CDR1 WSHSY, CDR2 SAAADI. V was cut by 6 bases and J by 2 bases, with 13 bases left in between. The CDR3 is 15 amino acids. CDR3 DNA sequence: TGCGCCAGCAGGCCTCAGATGATTAACACCGGGGAGCTGTTTTTT. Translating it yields CASRPQMINTGELFF.

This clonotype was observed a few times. The CDR3 reads CASSPFGTGANTGELFF. The CDR3 DNA sequence: TGTGCCAGCAGCCCCTTTGGGACGGGCGCGAACACCGGGGAGCTGTTTTTT. The chain employs TRBV7-6 and TRBJ2-2; either TRBD1 or TRBD2 may supply D (5 bases each). V lost 5 bases, J lost 0 bases, and 16 bases lay in between. The CDR3 runs to 17 residues. Germline V lookup: CDR1 SGHVS, CDR2 FNYEAQ.

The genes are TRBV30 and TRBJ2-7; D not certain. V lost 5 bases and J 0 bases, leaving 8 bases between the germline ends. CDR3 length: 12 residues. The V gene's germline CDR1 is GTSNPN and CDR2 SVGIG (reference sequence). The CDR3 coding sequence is TGTGCCTGGCTTTCAGGCTCCTACGAGCAGTACTTC. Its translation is CAWLSGSYEQYF.

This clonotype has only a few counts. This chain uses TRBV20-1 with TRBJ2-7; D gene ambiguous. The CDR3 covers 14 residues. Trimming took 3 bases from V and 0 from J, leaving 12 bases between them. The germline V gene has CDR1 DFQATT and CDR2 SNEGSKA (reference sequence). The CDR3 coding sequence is TGCAGTGCTAGTAGTATATTTAGCTCCTACGAGCAGTACTTC. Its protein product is CSASSIFSSYEQYF.